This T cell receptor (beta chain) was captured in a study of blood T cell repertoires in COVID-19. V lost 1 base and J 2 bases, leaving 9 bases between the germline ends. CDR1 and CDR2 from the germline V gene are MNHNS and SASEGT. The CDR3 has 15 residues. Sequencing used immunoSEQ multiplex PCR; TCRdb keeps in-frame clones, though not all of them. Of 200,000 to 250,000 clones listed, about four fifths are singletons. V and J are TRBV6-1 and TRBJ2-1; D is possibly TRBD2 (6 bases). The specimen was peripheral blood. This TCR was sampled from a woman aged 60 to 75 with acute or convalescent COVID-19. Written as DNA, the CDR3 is TGTGCCAGCAGTGAAGAGTGGGGGGCCTACAATGAGCAGTTCTTC. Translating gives CASSEEWGAYNEQFF.